The 23 T cell receptor beta chains below were found in one sample sequenced in a study of T-cell reconstitution after alpha-beta-depleted transplantation in children. TCRbeta library preparation incorporated unique molecular identifiers. From the PCR reads, TCRdb called clonotypes with MiXCR, one entry per CDR3 protein. Among about 240,000 distinct CDR3 sequences listed, approximately 12% were seen once. The sequencing here drew on PBMCs from the stem cell graft donor, taken from the stem cell graft. All receptors come from a human donor who donated a stem cell graft to a child with acute lymphoblastic leukemia.

Many counts were recorded for this clonotype. The rearrangement joins TRBV4-3 to TRBJ2-5, with 9 bases that match TRBD1. Germline V CDR1 and CDR2: LGHNA, YSLEER. The V segment lost 4 bases and the J segment 3 bases; nucleotides outside the gene matches: 3. CDR3 length: 14 residues. The DNA of the CDR3 is TGCGCCAGCAGCCTCCGGGACAGGGAAGAGACCCAGTACTTC. This encodes CASSLRDREETQYF.

In its sample, this clonotype was seen many times. The genes are TRBV5-1 and TRBJ2-3; D is tentatively TRBD1 or TRBD2 (5 bases each). The CDR3 loop spans 12 amino acids. Germline values: CDR1 SGHRS, CDR2 YFSETQ. Trimming took 3 bases from V and 5 from J, leaving 7 bases between them. CDR3 DNA: TGCGCCAGCAGCTCTGGGGGAGATACGCAGTATTTT. Amino acid sequence: CASSSGGDTQYF.

Only one count was recorded for this clonotype. This may be a read error: a much more frequent sequence differs by one nucleotide. This sequence joins TRBV5-1 and TRBJ1-1; D is ambiguous. Between the trimmed V and J ends, which lost 4 bases and 5 bases, there was a span of 18 bases. The germline CDR1 and CDR2 sequences are SGHRS and YFSETQ. CDR3 size: 15 residues. The CDR3 loop is CASSKSLSPGTEAFF. Written as DNA, the CDR3 is TGCGCCAGCAGCAAATCCTTGTCGCCCGGGACTGAAGCTTTCTTT.

This clonotype was seen many times. The chain couples TRBV29-1 to TRBJ2-1; possibly TRBD2 for D (6 bases). Trimming left V 6 bases short and J 0 bases short, with 21 bases between. The CDR3 loop spans 17 amino acids. CDR1 is SQVTM, CDR2 ANQGSEA, per germline. The CDR3 bases are TGCAGCGTGAACCCTTCTAACGCGGGGATCTCCTACAATGAGCAGTTCTTC. Its translation: CSVNPSNAGISYNEQFF.

In regard to this clonotype: This sequence may be a read error, since a much larger clone differs from it by one base. The V gene is TRBV4-2, the J gene TRBJ1-1; 7 nucleotides line up with TRBD1. CDR1 and CDR2 (germline): LGHNA, YNFKEQ. The V and J ends lost 8 bases and 5 bases, in that order; junction bases with no gene match: 11. This CDR3 region has 14 residues. The CDR3 DNA reads TGTGCCAGCCGAAATGGAGGGGGCGCGACTGAAGCTTTCTTT. Its protein product is CASRNGGGATEAFF.

The chain couples TRBV9 to TRBJ1-1, with D unclear. Per the germline V gene, CDR1 is SGDLS and CDR2 is YYNGEE. V lost 6 bases, J lost 9 bases, and 12 bases lay in between. The CDR3 contains 11 residues. CDR3 in amino acids: CASTRVEKAFF. The CDR3 DNA follows: TGTGCCAGCACTAGGGTGGAAAAAGCTTTCTTT.

The J gene is TRBJ2-1, the V gene TRBV4-2; 8 bases are shared with TRBD1. The germline V gene has CDR1 LGHNA and CDR2 YNFKEQ. Trimming removed 0 bases from V and 7 bases from J; junction bases left unmatched: 14. This CDR3 is built from 18 residues. The CDR3 DNA follows: TGTGCCAGCAGCCAAGATTTTCTAGGGACAGGTAGTAGAAATGAGCAGTTCTTC. It is translated as CASSQDFLGTGSRNEQFF.

This clonotype was counted ten times or more. The V and J genes are TRBV19 and TRBJ2-1; 7 bases fit TRBD2. J gave up 0 bases and V 6 bases, and 11 bases lay outside the gene matches. Germline V gives CDR1 LNHDA, CDR2 SQIVND (reference sequence). The CDR3 runs to 17 residues. For the CDR3, the DNA is TGTGCCAGTAGCCCCTCCCGGGGGGAGATCTCCTACAATGAGCAGTTCTTC. It specifies CASSPSRGEISYNEQFF.

The rearrangement joins TRBV12-3 or TRBV12-4 to TRBJ2-7; TRBD1 aligns across 11 bases. J lost 1 base, V lost 0 bases, and 5 bases had no gene match. This CDR3 has 17 residues. Written as DNA, the CDR3 is TGTGCCAGCAGTTTAGCGCCTGGACAGGGGGCTTCCTACGAGCAGTACTTC. This sequence encodes CASSLAPGQGASYEQYF.

This clonotype was detected many times. This rearrangement joins TRBV19 to TRBJ2-1; 9 nucleotides agree with TRBD1. Germline trimming cut 5 bases from V and 9 bases from J; bases unmatched to any gene: 8. Germline values: CDR1 LNHDA, CDR2 SQIVND (reference sequence). CDR3 length equals 14 residues. The CDR3 sequence: CASSVGQGFVEQFF. DNA for the CDR3: TGTGCCAGTAGTGTGGGACAGGGATTTGTTGAGCAGTTCTTC.

This clonotype was detected many times. The chain links TRBV5-1 to TRBJ2-7; D gene unclear. The V end was cut by 0 bases, the J end by 3 bases, with 7 bases between. The CDR3 covers 13 residues. Per the germline V gene, CDR1 is SGHRS and CDR2 is YFSETQ. This CDR3 is CASSLVPHYEQYF. The CDR3 DNA sequence: TGCGCCAGCAGCTTGGTCCCTCACTACGAGCAGTACTTC.

This clonotype was counted at least ten times. The gene calls are TRBV12-3 or TRBV12-4 and TRBJ2-5; TRBD1 is a possible D gene (5 bases). The CDR3 runs to 13 residues. The ends were cut back, 2 bases at V and 5 bases at J, with 9 bases in the middle. CDR3 bases: TGTGCCAGCAGTTTATCAGGGTTGGAGACCCAGTACTTC. Amino acids: CASSLSGLETQYF.

This clonotype was recorded many times. In DNA, the CDR3 is TGCAGCGTTGCCGGGGAGTTGGAACAGCCCCAGCATTTT. It yields the protein CSVAGELEQPQHF. V and J are TRBV29-1 and TRBJ1-5; D remains ambiguous. V was clipped by 4 bases and J by 7 bases, with 14 bases between them. This CDR3 is built from 13 residues. Germline CDR1 and CDR2: SQVTM and ANQGSEA.

Concerning this clonotype: A much more abundant neighbour one base away suggests this may be a read error. V usage is TRBV10-3 and J usage is TRBJ1-1; possible D gene TRBD1, 5 bases. Germline CDR1 is ENHRY and CDR2 is SYGVKD. The CDR3 has 14 residues. V was trimmed by 6 bases and J by 6 bases, leaving 17 bases between them. CDR3 residues: CAIRPLGREAEAFF. The CDR3 nucleotides read TGTGCCATCAGGCCATTAGGCAGGGAGGCTGAAGCTTTCTTT.

This clonotype was found once. A much larger clone lies a single base off, so this may be a read error. The chain carries TRBV19 and TRBJ1-2; D is uncertain. Germline-derived CDR1 and CDR2 are LNHDA and SQIVND (reference sequence). The V end was cut by 6 bases, the J end by 4 bases, with 15 bases between. This CDR3 has 14 residues. CDR3 coding DNA: TGTGCCAGTAGCGTGAGCAGGTCCTGCTATGGCTACACCTTC. Amino acid sequence: CASSVSRSCYGYTF.

In this sample, this clonotype turned up many times. The chain carries TRBV5-1 and TRBJ1-1, with D uncertain. This CDR3 contains 14 residues. Germline V CDR1 and CDR2: SGHRS, YFSETQ. V was cut by 1 base and J by 4 bases, with 11 bases left in between. The CDR3 DNA follows: TGCGCCAGCAGCTTGATCCCAGGTAGCACTGAAGCTTTCTTT. Translating it yields CASSLIPGSTEAFF. Complete variable domain (other parts from reference TRBV5-1 and TRBJ1-1): KAGVTQTPRYLIKTRGQQVTLSCSPISGHRSVSWYQQTPGQGLQFLFEYFSETQRNKGNFPGRFSGRQFSNSRSEMNVSTLELGDSALYLCASSLIPGSTEAFFGQGTRLTVV.

The rearrangement links TRBV9 to TRBJ2-7, with a possible D match to TRBD1 (6 bases). The V and J ends lost 0 bases and 5 bases respectively, with 9 bases between them. CDR1 and CDR2 from the germline V gene are SGDLS and YYNGEE. The length of the CDR3 is 13 residues. This CDR3 is CASSVGGQNEQYF. Here the CDR3 DNA reads TGTGCCAGCAGCGTAGGGGGGCAGAACGAGCAGTACTTC.

This clonotype was seen a few times. The V call is TRBV11-2, the J call TRBJ2-7; no clear D gene. The CDR3 consists of 14 residues. Trimming took off 1 base at V and 0 bases at J, with 7 bases between the two ends. Looked up from germline, CDR1 is SGHAT and CDR2 is FQNNGV. As DNA, the CDR3 is TGTGCCAGCAGCTTAGTTTCGTCCTCCTACGAGCAGTACTTC. This encodes CASSLVSSSYEQYF.

The sample holds many counts of this clonotype. This chain joins TRBV27 and TRBJ2-5, with D possibly matching TRBD1 (6 bases). Trimming pared 6 bases from V and 1 base from J, leaving 12 bases between. The length of the CDR3 is 14 residues. Per germline, CDR1 MNHEY and CDR2 SMNVEV (reference sequence). CDR3 region: CASSPTGIQETQYF. The CDR3 DNA reads as TGTGCCAGCAGCCCAACAGGGATCCAAGAGACCCAGTACTTC.

The chain links TRBV7-2 to TRBJ1-1; 7 nucleotides align to TRBD1. V lost 6 bases to trimming and J lost 0 bases; unmatched junction nucleotides: 4. CDR1 is SGHTA, CDR2 FQGNSA, per germline. The CDR3 extends over 14 amino acids. In nucleotides, the CDR3 is TGTGCCAGCAGGGCCGGGACAGTGAACACTGAAGCTTTCTTT. This gives the protein CASRAGTVNTEAFF.

V is TRBV28 and J is TRBJ2-7, with D possibly TRBD2 on 5 matching bases. The CDR3 has 13 amino acids. V lost 6 bases to trimming and J lost 12 bases, with 21 bases between them. The germline V gene encodes CDR1 MDHEN and CDR2 SYDVKM. The CDR3 sequence: CASRGPGNLSPYF. The DNA of the CDR3 is TGTGCCAGCAGGGGTCCCGGGAACCTAAGTCCGTACTTC.

The sample holds a few counts of this clonotype. This rearrangement joins TRBV4-3 to TRBJ1-4; D ambiguous. Trimming removed 3 bases from V and 1 base from J, with 9 bases in between. CDR1 is LGHNA, CDR2 YSLEER, per germline. There are 15 residues in the CDR3. This CDR3 is CASSQEEVTNEKLFF. Here the CDR3 DNA reads TGCGCCAGCAGCCAGGAGGAAGTAACTAATGAAAAACTGTTTTTT.

This clonotype has ten or more counts. The chain has TRBV29-1 and TRBJ2-7; the D gene is possibly TRBD2 (8 bases). This CDR3 region has 16 residues. Germline V CDR1 and CDR2: SQVTM, ANQGSEA. V lost 3 bases to trimming and J lost 2 bases, with 20 bases between them. The CDR3 DNA reads TGCAGCGTTGAGATTCCGCTCGGGAGGGGGCCCTACGAGCAGTACTTC. This codes for CSVEIPLGRGPYEQYF.